This T cell receptor beta chain derives from a study of cytomegalovirus exposure and HLA in healthy donors. The CDR3 has 15 residues. CDR1 and CDR2 (germline): MGHRA, YSYEKL. V shed 1 base and J shed 7 bases, with 11 bases lying between them. Notes on this clone: The antigen remains unidentified.

Study-wide points: The study flagged about 150 TCR beta chains as cytomegalovirus-associated. Rarity held for most TCR sequences, but there were some public TCRs that occurred in many donors. In vitro testing confirmed a few CMV-associated chains as specific for CMV antigens. First-cohort TCR clusters were later found to tend to co-occur in the 130 or so validation repertoires.

Clones were read by immunoSEQ multiplex PCR, and TCRdb kept only the in-frame ones, dropping some. The sample includes around 150,000 clones, 85% to 90% seen only once; the top ten take 10% to 13%. The receptor's source is a woman aged 18-35 years in good health and CMV-seropositive. The chain combines TRBV4-1 with TRBJ2-6; D remains ambiguous. Sequenced: PBMCs. As DNA, the CDR3 is TGCGCCAGCAGCCAAGTCCCCCGAGGAGCCAACGTCCTGACTTTC. It codes for CASSQVPRGANVLTF.